This TCR beta chain was captured by sequencing in a study of spatial heterogeneity in lung cancer. Study results and caveats: Expanded tumor TCRs that were ubiquitous appeared in blood more at resection than follow-up.

The V end lost 2 bases, the J end lost 4 bases, and 8 bases lay between the germline ends. CDR1 LGHNA and CDR2 YSLEER come from the germline V gene. CDR3 length equals 13 residues. In the library, each TCR cDNA molecule bore its own unique molecular identifier. A single record per CDR3 protein comes from TCRdb applying MiXCR to the 5' RACE reads. The table lists approximately 44,000 distinct CDR3 sequences, approximately 14% of them singletons. Regarding this clonotype: Its antigen is undetermined.

The time point was: sample taken at primary tumor resection. Unsorted samples of tumor, nontumor lung or frozen PBMC had their whole RNA sequenced. The sample was PBMCs, taken at surgery. This chain joins TRBV4-3 and TRBJ2-5; D possibly corresponds to TRBD1 (6 bases). The source of this sequence is a male donor with early-stage non-small cell lung cancer. CDR3 protein: CASSQLGGETQYF. The DNA of the CDR3 is TGCGCCAGCAGCCAACTAGGGGGAGAGACCCAGTACTTC.